This T cell receptor beta chain was sequenced for a study of cytomegalovirus exposure and HLA in healthy donors. Study-level points and caveats: A few V segments could not be told apart, such as TRBV6-2 and TRBV6-3, and were left out. Equally common other TCR beta chains were less clonally expanded than HLA-associated ones, a later analysis found. As immune exposure information, only CMV serostatus was available.

Turning to this clone: The antigen is not known.

Primers: 60 Vbeta forward and 13 Jbeta reverse. As handled by the study authors: Per a later analysis, the number of unique TCR beta chains was around 80 million, of which 9 million to 14 million were shared. Assay: immunoSEQ multiplex PCR; the TCRdb copy retains only in-frame clones and omits some. That table is the source of V, J and clone size, and D and trimming were worked out from the DNA. The sample lists some 150,000 clones; approximately 80% were seen once. Germline V gene data show CDR1 as WSHSY and CDR2 as SAAADI. This CDR3 has 15 amino acids. Trimming left V 6 bases short and J 1 base short, with 13 bases between.

This TCR derives from a woman under 30 in good health and CMV-seronegative. V gene TRBV10-2 combines with J gene TRBJ1-5; a possible D gene is TRBD1 (5 bases). Sequenced material: PBMCs. This chain's CDR3 is CASRGGVKSNQPQHF. The DNA for the CDR3 is TGCGCCAGCAGGGGGGGTGTGAAGAGCAATCAGCCCCAGCATTTT.